Below, 16 T cell receptor beta chains from the same sample are listed, as sequenced in a study of persistence of HIV-infected CD4 T cells. Anti-CD3/anti-CD28 beads served as a nonspecific positive control stimulus. Sorting selected CD4+ T cells upregulating both CD40 ligand and CD69. The immunoSEQ assay was version 4, run in survey mode. Here immunoSEQ multiplex PCR was the method, and the copy in TCRdb shows in-frame clones only, minus some. The sample lists about 47,000 clones, approximately 93% seen once, with roughly 1.8% in the top ten. Their recognized antigens are unknown. Sample: CD4+ T cells sorted from PBMCs after approximately 18-hour stimulation, taken from a patient who received antiretroviral therapy. These receptors came from an adult man with HIV who was CMV-seropositive.

This clone was observed a handful of times. The chain recombines TRBV29-1 with TRBJ2-7; tentative D call: TRBD2 (5 bases). Trimming stripped 4 bases from V and 5 bases from J, with 15 bases between. Germline assignment: CDR1 SQVTM and CDR2 ANQGSEA. CDR3 size: 13 residues. The CDR3 sequence is CSVAHRGSHEQYF. The CDR3 bases are TGCAGCGTTGCTCACAGAGGGAGCCACGAGCAGTACTTC.

The rearrangement uses TRBV15 and TRBJ2-3, with TRBD2 matching 13 bases. The CDR3 has 16 residues. The junction had 1 base not matched to a gene; V was cut back by 0 bases and J by 4 bases. The V gene's germline CDR1 is LNHNV and CDR2 YYDKDF (reference sequence). For the CDR3, the DNA is TGTGCCACCAGCAGAGAACTAGCGGGGGGGCCAGATACGCAGTATTTT. Its translation: CATSRELAGGPDTQYF.

The rearrangement joins TRBV27 to TRBJ1-1; tentatively, D is TRBD1 (6 bases). V was shortened by 2 bases and J by 1 base, with 17 bases between the two germline ends. Germline CDR1 reads MNHEY; CDR2 reads SMNVEV (reference sequence). The CDR3 has 17 residues. Here the CDR3 reads CASSLIGQGLGNTEAFF. CDR3 bases: TGTGCCAGCAGTTTAATAGGGCAGGGGTTAGGGAACACTGAAGCTTTCTTT.

This rearrangement joins TRBV12-3 or TRBV12-4 to TRBJ1-5; D is uncertain. V lost 2 bases and J lost 4, with 6 bases in between. There are 13 residues in the CDR3. The CDR3 DNA sequence: TGTGCCAGCAGTTTAAAGGAGAATCAGCCCCAGCATTTT. Protein sequence: CASSLKENQPQHF.

V and J are TRBV19 and TRBJ2-2, with 12 bases fitting TRBD1. With 7 bases clipped from V and 3 bases from J, the junction kept 12 bases outside the gene matches. The CDR3 runs 18 residues. Germline V gene sequence: CDR1 LNHDA, CDR2 SQIVND (reference sequence). The CDR3 sequence is CASTKLGQGAPDTGELFF. The CDR3 region has the DNA TGTGCCAGTACCAAACTGGGACAGGGGGCGCCGGACACCGGGGAGCTGTTTTTT.

The rearrangement joins TRBV28 to TRBJ1-5, with D perhaps TRBD1 (5 bases). Germline V gene lookup returns CDR1 MDHEN and CDR2 SYDVKM. V was cut by 5 bases and J by 5 bases, with 7 bases left in between. This CDR3 has 12 amino acids. The chain's CDR3 is CASSRGHQPQHF. For the CDR3, the DNA is TGTGCCAGCAGTAGGGGACATCAGCCCCAGCATTTT.

J is TRBJ1-5 and V is TRBV6-5; TRBD1 is a possible D gene (5 bases). V was trimmed by 6 bases and J by 0 bases, leaving 9 bases between them. CDR1 and CDR2 (germline): MNHEY, SVGAGI. The CDR3 has 14 residues. The CDR3, as DNA: TGTGCCAGCAGCCCAGGGTTTAGCAATCAGCCCCAGCATTTT. It is translated as CASSPGFSNQPQHF.

The chain links TRBV5-1 to TRBJ1-6, with D unresolved. Trimming removed 1 base at V and 10 bases at J, with 9 bases between. This CDR3 spans 13 amino acids. Germline CDR1 and CDR2: SGHRS and YFSETQ. CDR3 nucleotide sequence: TGCGCCAGCAGCTTGCATGCGGGATCACCCCTCCACTTT. Translated, it gives CASSLHAGSPLHF.

This clone was found once. The rearrangement joins TRBV24-1 to TRBJ2-7; a possible D gene is TRBD1 (5 bases). The germline V gene has CDR1 KGHDR and CDR2 SFDVKD. The ends were cut back, 4 bases at V and 8 bases at J, with 14 bases in the middle. The CDR3 contains 13 residues. The CDR3 reads CATSDPTVFKQYF. The DNA of the CDR3 is TGTGCCACCAGTGACCCGACAGTATTCAAGCAGTACTTC.

The rearrangement links TRBV4-2 to TRBJ1-5, with D perhaps TRBD1 (5 bases). V lost 4 bases, J lost 3 bases, and 16 bases lay in between. The CDR3 is 16 amino acids. Germline assignment: CDR1 LGHNA and CDR2 YNFKEQ. The CDR3 nucleotides are TGTGCCAGCAGCCCCCAATTGCGGGGGGACAATCAGCCCCAGCATTTT. This codes for CASSPQLRGDNQPQHF.

The chain has TRBV5-4 and TRBJ2-7; 14 bases map to TRBD2. The V and J ends lost 0 bases and 6 bases, in that order; junction bases with no gene match: 2. This CDR3 contains 15 residues. CDR1 and CDR2 (germline): SGHNT, YYREEE (reference sequence). CDR3: CASSLEGLAGVEQYF. The CDR3 DNA sequence: TGTGCCAGCAGCTTGGAGGGACTAGCGGGGGTCGAGCAGTACTTC.

The CDR3 sequence: CASSPAGGNTIYF. CDR3 nucleotide sequence: TGCGCCAGCAGCCCAGCAGGGGGAAACACCATATATTTT. The rearrangement joins TRBV5-1 to TRBJ1-3; D may be TRBD1 (5 bases). V lost 4 bases, J lost 4 bases, and 9 bases lay in between. The CDR3 has 13 amino acids. Per germline, CDR1 SGHRS and CDR2 YFSETQ.

The CDR3 region is CASNPTANNEKLFF. The CDR3, as DNA: TGTGCCAGCAATCCGACAGCCAATAATGAAAAACTGTTTTTT. The chain uses TRBV25-1 and TRBJ1-4; tentative D call: TRBD1 (5 bases). CDR1 is MGHDK and CDR2 is SYGVNS in the germline V gene. The CDR3 is 14 amino acids. V gave up 7 bases and J gave up 4 bases, with 13 bases separating them.

The chain couples TRBV12-3 or TRBV12-4 to TRBJ1-1; D remains ambiguous. V lost 2 bases, J lost 8 bases, and 9 bases lay in between. The CDR3 totals 12 residues. This CDR3 is CASSLKLGEAFF. CDR3 DNA: TGTGCCAGCAGTTTAAAGCTCGGGGAAGCTTTCTTT.

The V call is TRBV18, the J call TRBJ2-6; TRBD2 agrees at 9 bases. CDR3 length: 20 residues. J lost 0 bases, V lost 2 bases, and 11 bases had no gene match. The V gene's germline CDR1 is KGHSH and CDR2 LQKENI. The CDR3, as DNA: TGTGCCAGCTCACCAAGAGTTAGCGGGGGTAGAAGCTCTGGGGCCAACGTCCTGACTTTC. It codes for CASSPRVSGGRSSGANVLTF.

The chain is built from TRBV6-5 and TRBJ2-3; perhaps TRBD2 as D (6 bases). V lost 6 bases, J lost 2 bases, and 6 bases lay in between. Germline values: CDR1 MNHEY, CDR2 SVGAGI. The CDR3 has 12 amino acids. The CDR3 is CASRDYTDTQYF. The CDR3 DNA reads TGTGCCAGCAGGGACTACACAGATACGCAGTATTTT.